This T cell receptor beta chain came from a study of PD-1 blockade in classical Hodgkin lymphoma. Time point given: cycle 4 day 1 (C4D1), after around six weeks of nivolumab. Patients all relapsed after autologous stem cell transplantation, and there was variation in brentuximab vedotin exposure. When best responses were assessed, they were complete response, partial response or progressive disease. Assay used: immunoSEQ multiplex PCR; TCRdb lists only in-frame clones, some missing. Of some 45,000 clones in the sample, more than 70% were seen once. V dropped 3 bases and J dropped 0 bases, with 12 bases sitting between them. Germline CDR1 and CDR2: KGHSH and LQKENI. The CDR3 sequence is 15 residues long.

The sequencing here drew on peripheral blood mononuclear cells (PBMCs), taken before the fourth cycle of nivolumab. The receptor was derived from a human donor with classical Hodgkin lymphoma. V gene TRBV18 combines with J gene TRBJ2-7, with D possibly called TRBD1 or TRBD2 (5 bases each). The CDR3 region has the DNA TGTGCCAGCTCACCTGCGGCTGGGACCTCCTACGAGCAGTACTTC. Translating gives CASSPAAGTSYEQYF.